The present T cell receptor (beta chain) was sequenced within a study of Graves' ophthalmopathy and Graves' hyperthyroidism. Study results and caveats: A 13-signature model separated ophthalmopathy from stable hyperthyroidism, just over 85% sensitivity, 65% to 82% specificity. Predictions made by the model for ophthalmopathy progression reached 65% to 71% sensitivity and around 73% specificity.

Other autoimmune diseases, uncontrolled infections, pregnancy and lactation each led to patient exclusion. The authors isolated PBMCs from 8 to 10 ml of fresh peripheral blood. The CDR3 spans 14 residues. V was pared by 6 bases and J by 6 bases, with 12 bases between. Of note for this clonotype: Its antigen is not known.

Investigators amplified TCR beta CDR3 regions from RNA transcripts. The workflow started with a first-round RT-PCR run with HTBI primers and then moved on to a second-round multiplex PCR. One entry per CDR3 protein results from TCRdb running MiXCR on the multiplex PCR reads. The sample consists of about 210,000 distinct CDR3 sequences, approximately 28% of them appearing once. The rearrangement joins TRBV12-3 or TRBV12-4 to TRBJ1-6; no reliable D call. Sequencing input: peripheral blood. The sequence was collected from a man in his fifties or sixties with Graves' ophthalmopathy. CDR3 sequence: CASRPDLGNSPLHF. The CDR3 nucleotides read TGTGCCAGCAGGCCCGACTTGGGTAATTCACCCCTCCACTTT.